These 20 T cell receptor beta chains were all obtained from the same sample, sequenced in a study of blood T cell repertoires in COVID-19 (dated by TCRdb to the early 2020s). Libraries were built with the immunoSEQ multiplex PCR assay. TCRdb provides this immuneACCESS table in a form limited to in-frame rearrangements. Some clones are lacking; in checked studies, under half of them reflect an unresolved V gene, and why the rest are absent is not known. This sample is represented by some 290,000 clones; 85% to 90% of them were singletons. The ten biggest clones cover around 11% of the sample. Sequencing was carried out using peripheral blood. Source of these receptors: a woman aged 30 to 39 with COVID-19, enrolled during active disease.

This CDR3 is CASSRGGGGSTEAFF. The CDR3, as DNA: TGCGCCAGCAGTAGGGGAGGGGGTGGGAGTACTGAAGCTTTCTTT. This rearrangement joins TRBV10-1 to TRBJ1-1; D may be TRBD1 (6 bases). V lost 5 bases and J lost 5, with 18 bases in between. Germline V lookup: CDR1 WNHNN, CDR2 SYGVQD (reference sequence). The CDR3 contains 15 residues.

CDR3 sequence reads: CASSSEREAYNEQFF. In DNA, the CDR3 is TGTGCCAGCAGCTCGGAGCGGGAGGCGTACAATGAGCAGTTCTTC. The chain couples TRBV7-3 to TRBJ2-1; 9 nucleotides agree with TRBD2. The germline CDR1 and CDR2 sequences are SGHTA and FQGTGA. Trimming cost V 4 bases and J 4 bases; bases outside gene matches: 5. The length of the CDR3 is 15 residues.

This clone showed up just once. This chain joins TRBV10-3 and TRBJ1-1; unclear D gene. The CDR3 runs to 13 residues. Per the germline V gene, CDR1 is ENHRY and CDR2 is SYGVKD. Trimming shortened V by 4 bases and J by 3 bases, and 9 bases separated the two germline ends. The chain's CDR3 is CAISVKSDTEAFF. The DNA of the CDR3 is TGTGCCATCAGTGTCAAATCGGACACTGAAGCTTTCTTT.

The chain carries TRBV11-2 and TRBJ1-6; D remains unclear. This CDR3 is built from 11 residues. V was shortened by 2 bases and J by 12 bases, with 5 bases between the two germline ends. Germline V gene sequence: CDR1 SGHAT, CDR2 FQNNGV. The CDR3, as DNA: TGTGCCAGCAGCTTACGGGGACCCCTCCACTTT. It yields the protein CASSLRGPLHF.

The chain has TRBV28 and TRBJ1-6, with 9 bases fitting TRBD1. The CDR3 has 16 residues. V gave up 6 bases and J gave up 7 bases; unmatched junction bases: 10. The germline gives CDR1 MDHEN, CDR2 SYDVKM. The CDR3 here is CASRRPDRGSNSPLHF. CDR3 bases: TGTGCCAGCAGGCGACCGGACAGGGGATCAAATTCACCCCTCCACTTT.

The rearrangement uses TRBV6-6 and TRBJ2-3; TRBD2 is a possible D gene (6 bases). CDR3 size: 13 residues. V was clipped by 6 bases and J by 0 bases, with 7 bases between them. The germline V gene has CDR1 MNHNY and CDR2 SVGAGI (reference sequence). CDR3: CASRSGSTDTQYF. In DNA form, the CDR3 reads TGTGCCAGCAGGAGCGGGAGCACAGATACGCAGTATTTT.

V and J are TRBV16 and TRBJ2-2, with 8 bases fitting TRBD1. With V trimmed by 0 bases and J by 10 bases, 1 base remained unmatched. There are 13 residues in the CDR3. Germline CDR1 reads KGHSY; CDR2 reads FQNENV. The CDR3 loop reads CASSQSQGAELFF. CDR3 in DNA: TGTGCCAGCAGCCAATCGCAGGGGGCGGAGCTGTTTTTT. Together with reference TRBV16 and TRBJ2-2, the CDR3 gives the full variable domain: GEEVAQTPKHLVRGEGQKAKLYCAPIKGHSYVFWYQQVLKNEFKFLISFQNENVFDETGMPKERFSAKCLPNSPCSLEIQATKLEDSAVYFCASSQSQGAELFFGEGSRLTVL.

Concerning this clone itself: The sample has other DNA sequences that encode this CDR3 too. V usage is TRBV6-2 or TRBV6-3 and J usage is TRBJ2-1; 11 bases agree with TRBD2. After removal of 5 bases from V and 4 bases from J, the junction contained 4 bases not matched to a gene. CDR1 is MNHEY, CDR2 SVGEGT, per germline. The CDR3 loop spans 15 amino acids. The CDR3 DNA is TGTGCCAGCAGTCCCCGGACTAGCGGGTACAATGAGCAGTTCTTC. Amino acid sequence: CASSPRTSGYNEQFF.

The rearrangement joins TRBV6-5 to TRBJ1-1, with TRBD1 identical over 9 bases. Germline V gene sequence: CDR1 MNHEY, CDR2 SVGAGI. The CDR3 totals 13 residues. V gave up 6 bases and J gave up 3 bases; unmatched junction bases: 2. The CDR3 loop reads CASRWTGDTEAFF. The CDR3 bases are TGTGCCAGCAGGTGGACAGGGGACACTGAAGCTTTCTTT.

V usage is TRBV18 and J usage is TRBJ1-1; TRBD1 is a possible D gene (5 bases). CDR3 length: 16 residues. V lost 2 bases and J 0 bases, leaving 13 bases between the germline ends. From germline, CDR1 is KGHSH and CDR2 LQKENI. The CDR3 DNA is TGTGCCAGCTCACCAAGTTGGGGGGAGTTGAACACTGAAGCTTTCTTT. Translation gives CASSPSWGELNTEAFF.

The V and J genes are TRBV12-3 or TRBV12-4 and TRBJ1-5; 11 positions agree with TRBD1. Unmatched junction bases numbered 6, after V lost 6 bases and J lost 11 bases. The CDR3 consists of 13 residues. This chain's CDR3 is CASRRDRGSAQHF. The CDR3 nucleotides are TGTGCCAGCAGACGGGACAGGGGGTCAGCCCAGCATTTT.

This clone was seen once. The rearrangement joins TRBV9 to TRBJ1-1; D gene ambiguous. V shed 4 bases and J shed 1 base, with 11 bases lying between them. The CDR3 length is 14 residues. CDR1 SGDLS and CDR2 YYNGEE come from the germline V gene. CDR3 in DNA: TGTGCCAGCAGCCCGCGACTCCAGAACACTGAAGCTTTCTTT. Translated, it gives CASSPRLQNTEAFF.

This sequence joins TRBV2 and TRBJ1-5; D unclear. The V gene's germline CDR1 is SNHLY and CDR2 FYNNEI. The CDR3 covers 14 residues. The germline V and J ends were trimmed by 3 bases and 6 bases, with 12 bases remaining between them. For the CDR3, the DNA is TGTGCCAGCAGTGATATTAGGGAGGTTCAGCCCCAGCATTTT. Residues: CASSDIREVQPQHF.

The rearrangement joins TRBV19 to TRBJ1-1; 9 bases map to TRBD1. Germline assignment: CDR1 LNHDA and CDR2 SQIVND (reference sequence). The CDR3 spans 15 residues. The V segment lost 5 bases and the J segment 7 bases; nucleotides outside the gene matches: 11. The CDR3 bases are TGTGCCAGTAGTGGGCTTGGGACAGGGACGGGTGAAGCTTTCTTT. Protein: CASSGLGTGTGEAFF.

The rearrangement uses TRBV2 and TRBJ1-4; 8 bases agree with TRBD1. Trimming cost V 6 bases and J 0 bases; bases outside gene matches: 6. This CDR3 region has 16 residues. Germline CDR1 and CDR2: SNHLY and FYNNEI. The CDR3 DNA sequence: TGTGCCAGCAGGGGGACAGGACACGCAACTAATGAAAAACTGTTTTTT. Its translation: CASRGTGHATNEKLFF.

The chain uses TRBV20-1 and TRBJ1-5; no definite D call. The CDR3 totals 11 residues. Deletions cut 6 bases from V and 7 bases from J, with 10 bases between. CDR1 and CDR2 from the germline V gene are DFQATT and SNEGSKA (reference sequence). The CDR3 sequence: CSATQEQPQHF. CDR3 coding DNA: TGCAGTGCCACGCAGGAACAGCCCCAGCATTTT.

This chain uses TRBV5-4 with TRBJ2-4; 13 positions agree with TRBD2. The V and J ends lost 2 bases and 5 bases, in that order; junction bases with no gene match: 1. CDR3 size: 15 residues. Germline lookup yields CDR1 SGHNT and CDR2 YYREEE (reference sequence). CDR3 residues: CASSFGLAGENIQYF. The CDR3 DNA sequence: TGTGCCAGCAGCTTTGGACTAGCGGGGGAAAACATTCAGTACTTC.

There are a few counts of this clone. The rearrangement joins TRBV5-5 to TRBJ1-1; 12 bases fit TRBD1. J was trimmed by 10 bases and V by 4 bases; bases with no gene match: 8. Germline loops: CDR1 SGHKS, CDR2 YYEKEE (reference sequence). CDR3 length: 14 residues. The CDR3: CASSVGQGAGTAFF. The CDR3 region has the DNA TGTGCCAGCAGCGTGGGACAGGGGGCGGGAACAGCTTTCTTT. Combining the CDR3 with reference TRBV5-5 and TRBJ1-1 gives the whole variable domain DAGVTQSPTHLIKTRGQQVTLRCSPISGHKSVSWYQQVLGQGPQFIFQYYEKEERGRGNFPDRFSARQFPNYSSELNVNALLLGDSALYLCASSVGQGAGTAFFGQGTRLTVV.

The gene calls are TRBV7-2 and TRBJ2-7; D possibly corresponds to TRBD2 (6 bases). CDR1 is SGHTA and CDR2 is FQGNSA in the germline V gene. This CDR3 comprises 16 residues. The ends were cut back, 4 bases at V and 6 bases at J, with 22 bases in the middle. The CDR3 sequence: CASSSAVGGTSSEQYF. In DNA form, the CDR3 reads TGTGCCAGCAGCTCGGCCGTCGGCGGGACTTCGTCCGAGCAGTACTTC.

The rearrangement uses TRBV5-1 and TRBJ2-3; TRBD2 might be the D (5 bases). Trimming took 0 bases from V and 0 from J, leaving 8 bases between them. CDR3 length equals 15 residues. The germline V gene encodes CDR1 SGHRS and CDR2 YFSETQ. CDR3 nucleotides: TGCGCCAGCAGCTTGGCCGGGAAAAGCACAGATACGCAGTATTTT. As protein: CASSLAGKSTDTQYF.